This T cell receptor (beta chain) stems from a study of T-cell reconstitution after alpha-beta-depleted transplantation in children. From germline, CDR1 is SGHRS and CDR2 YFSETQ. Trimming shortened V by 0 bases and J by 6 bases, and 6 bases separated the two germline ends. The CDR3 is made up of 13 amino acids. Unique molecular identifiers were built into the TCRbeta library. A single record per CDR3 protein comes from TCRdb applying MiXCR to the PCR reads. The sample lists approximately 980,000 distinct CDR3 sequences, about 29% seen once, with under 30% in the top ten. This clonotype was seen many times.

The chain has TRBV5-1 and TRBJ2-2; D not resolved. The sequence came from a boy less than two years old who had a stem cell transplant for SCID, so the T cells may come from the graft donor. The specimen was PBMCs, mostly from graft donor cells, collected 360 days after TCRalphabeta/CD19-depleted stem cell transplant. CDR3 in amino acids: CASSLDRPGELFF. The DNA for the CDR3 is TGCGCCAGCAGCTTGGATAGACCCGGGGAGCTGTTTTTT.